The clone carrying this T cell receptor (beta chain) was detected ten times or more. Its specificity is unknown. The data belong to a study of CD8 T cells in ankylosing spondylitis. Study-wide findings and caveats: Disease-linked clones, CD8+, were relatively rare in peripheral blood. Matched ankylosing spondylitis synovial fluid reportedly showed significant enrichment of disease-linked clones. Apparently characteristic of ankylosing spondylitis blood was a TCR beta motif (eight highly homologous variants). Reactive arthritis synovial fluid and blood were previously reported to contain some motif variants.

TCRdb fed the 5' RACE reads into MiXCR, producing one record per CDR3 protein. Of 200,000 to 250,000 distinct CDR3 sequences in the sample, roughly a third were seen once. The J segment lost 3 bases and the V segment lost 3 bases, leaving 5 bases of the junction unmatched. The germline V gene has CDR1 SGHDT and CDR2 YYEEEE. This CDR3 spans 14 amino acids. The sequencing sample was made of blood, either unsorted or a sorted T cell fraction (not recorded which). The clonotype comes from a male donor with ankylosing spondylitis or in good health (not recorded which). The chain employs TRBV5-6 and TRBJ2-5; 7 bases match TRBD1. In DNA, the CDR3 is TGTGCCAGCAGCTCAAGACAGGGCAAAGAGACCCAGTACTTC. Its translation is CASSSRQGKETQYF.